Presented here are 30 T cell receptor beta chains from one specimen sequenced in a study of blood T cell repertoires in COVID-19. Only in-frame clones appear in the TCRdb table, and some are missing; sequencing was by immunoSEQ multiplex PCR. Here the sample spans fewer than 350,000 clones, approximately 85% being singletons. Input material: PBMCs or T cells enriched from blood (not recorded which). The receptor source for this set is a man aged 25 to 45 who had recovered from COVID-19.

The genes are TRBV6-5 and TRBJ2-5, with TRBD1 as a possible D gene (5 bases). CDR1 and CDR2 from the germline V gene are MNHEY and SVGAGI. This CDR3 has 13 residues. V was pared by 2 bases and J by 5 bases, with 9 bases between. The CDR3 coding sequence is TGTGCCAGCAGTTACCCCCCAGGGGAGACCCAGTACTTC. Protein: CASSYPPGETQYF.

V usage is TRBV5-4 and J usage is TRBJ2-1; maybe TRBD1 (6 bases). Trimming stripped 2 bases from V and 7 bases from J, with 10 bases between. CDR1 and CDR2 from the germline V gene are SGHNT and YYREEE (reference sequence). The CDR3 is made up of 13 amino acids. CDR3: CASSFRGENEQFF. CDR3 nucleotide sequence: TGTGCCAGCAGCTTCAGGGGTGAAAATGAGCAGTTCTTC. The entire variable domain, with the rest obtained from reference TRBV5-4 and TRBJ2-1, is as follows: ETGVTQSPTHLIKTRGQQVTLRCSSQSGHNTVSWYQQALGQGPQFIFQYYREEENGRGNFPPRFSGLQFPNYSSELNVNALELDDSALYLCASSFRGENEQFFGPGTRLTVL.

V and J are TRBV27 and TRBJ1-5, with D perhaps matching TRBD1 (5 bases). The CDR3 sequence is 14 residues long. In germline, CDR1 is MNHEY, CDR2 SMNVEV (reference sequence). The V end lost 2 bases, the J end lost 5 bases, and 10 bases lay between the germline ends. In DNA, the CDR3 is TGTGCCAGCAGTTTAAGGTCGGGGGATCAGCCCCAGCATTTT. Protein sequence: CASSLRSGDQPQHF.

Only one count was recorded for this clone. The chain joins TRBV10-3 to TRBJ1-2, with D possibly TRBD1 on 5 matching bases. This CDR3 comprises 14 residues. The V and J ends lost 4 bases and 2 bases respectively, with 11 bases between them. Germline loops: CDR1 ENHRY, CDR2 SYGVKD. The CDR3 bases are TGTGCCATCAGTGGGGGCAGGGTGAACTATGGCTACACCTTC. This encodes CAISGGRVNYGYTF.

The rearrangement uses TRBV7-2 and TRBJ2-3; no reliable D call. The V gene's germline CDR1 is SGHTA and CDR2 FQGNSA. This CDR3 is built from 15 residues. V lost 4 bases, J lost 6 bases, and 17 bases lay in between. In DNA, the CDR3 is TGTGCCAGCAGCTCTGCCGGGTCCCTGACGGATACGCAGTATTTT. This translates into CASSSAGSLTDTQYF.

The CDR3 sequence: CASSLRAGVRLNEQFF. The DNA of the CDR3 is TGTGCCAGCAGCTTAAGAGCGGGGGTACGCTTAAATGAGCAGTTCTTC. The chain recombines TRBV7-3 with TRBJ2-1; TRBD2 matches at 8 bases. J gave up 7 bases and V 1 base, and 9 bases lay outside the gene matches. Germline CDR1 SGHTA, CDR2 FQGTGA. CDR3 length: 16 amino acids.

This clone was observed a handful of times. The V and J genes are TRBV3-1 (or the pseudogene TRBV3-2) and TRBJ1-2; D call uncertain. Germline loops: CDR1 LGHDT, CDR2 YNNKEL (reference sequence). The CDR3 contains 13 residues. Trimming took off 4 bases at V and 2 bases at J, with 8 bases between the two ends. DNA for the CDR3: TGTGCCAGCAGCCGCCTCCTAAACTATGGCTACACCTTC. Amino acid sequence: CASSRLLNYGYTF.

This clone was seen a handful of times. This chain links TRBV5-1 with TRBJ1-2, with 9 bases identical to TRBD1. CDR1 and CDR2 (germline): SGHRS, YFSETQ. The length of the CDR3 is 15 residues. Trimming removed 1 base from V and 7 bases from J; junction bases left unmatched: 8. The CDR3 sequence is CASSLSSTGGFGYTF. DNA of the CDR3: TGCGCCAGCAGCTTGTCCAGCACAGGGGGCTTTGGCTACACCTTC. Together with reference TRBV5-1 and TRBJ1-2, the CDR3 gives the full variable domain: KAGVTQTPRYLIKTRGQQVTLSCSPISGHRSVSWYQQTPGQGLQFLFEYFSETQRNKGNFPGRFSGRQFSNSRSEMNVSTLELGDSALYLCASSLSSTGGFGYTFGSGTRLTVV.

This chain joins TRBV12-3 or TRBV12-4 and TRBJ2-7; D possibly corresponds to TRBD2 (6 bases). CDR3 length equals 11 residues. Trimming cost V 6 bases and J 10 bases, with 13 bases left between them. CDR3 in DNA: TGTGCCAGCAGGCGGGACGGGAGCCAGTACTTC. Protein sequence: CASRRDGSQYF.

The chain employs TRBV5-5 and TRBJ1-4; 7 bases match TRBD1. Germline V gene lookup returns CDR1 SGHKS and CDR2 YYEKEE (reference sequence). This CDR3 is 14 amino acids long. V dropped 2 bases and J dropped 8; count of bases not matched to a gene: 6. The CDR3 nucleotides read TGTGCCAGCAGCTTCCCAGGGGGAAGGGAAAAACTGTTTTTT. Protein: CASSFPGGREKLFF.

This chain joins TRBV7-9 and TRBJ1-2; 7 bases agree with TRBD1. CDR1 is SEHNR, CDR2 FQNEAQ, per germline (reference sequence). The V segment lost 5 bases and the J segment 4 bases; nucleotides outside the gene matches: 19. This CDR3 spans 18 amino acids. As DNA, the CDR3 is TGTGCCAGCAGCCCCCAACATCCTGACAGGGAACGTACCTATGGCTACACCTTC. Amino acids: CASSPQHPDRERTYGYTF. Drawing the rest from reference TRBV7-9 and TRBJ1-2, the complete variable domain is DTGVSQNPRHKITKRGQNVTFRCDPISEHNRLYWYRQTLGQGPEFLTYFQNEAQLEKSRLLSDRFSAERPKGSFSTLEIQRTEQGDSAMYLCASSPQHPDRERTYGYTFGSGTRLTVV.

The chain joins TRBV2 to TRBJ1-2, with TRBD1 matching over 9 bases. The J segment lost 0 bases and the V segment lost 6 bases, leaving 5 bases of the junction unmatched. Germline V CDR1 and CDR2: SNHLY, FYNNEI. This CDR3 region has 15 residues. CDR3 in amino acids: CASRGGTGPNYGYTF. The DNA of the CDR3 is TGTGCCAGCAGGGGGGGGACAGGGCCTAACTATGGCTACACCTTC.

V gene TRBV5-5 combines with J gene TRBJ1-2; the match to TRBD1 covers 7 bases. CDR1 and CDR2 (germline): SGHKS, YYEKEE (reference sequence). CDR3 length equals 14 residues. With 0 bases clipped from V and 4 bases from J, the junction kept 3 bases outside the gene matches. CDR3 loop: CASSLAGGPYGYTF. CDR3 coding DNA: TGTGCCAGCAGCTTGGCAGGGGGACCCTATGGCTACACCTTC. Complete variable domain (other parts from reference TRBV5-5 and TRBJ1-2): DAGVTQSPTHLIKTRGQQVTLRCSPISGHKSVSWYQQVLGQGPQFIFQYYEKEERGRGNFPDRFSARQFPNYSSELNVNALLLGDSALYLCASSLAGGPYGYTFGSGTRLTVV.

The J gene is TRBJ2-7, the V gene TRBV27; D uncertain. The CDR3 runs to 12 residues. Looked up from germline, CDR1 is MNHEY and CDR2 is SMNVEV (reference sequence). The V end was cut by 4 bases, the J end by 5 bases, with 9 bases between. The CDR3 nucleotides are TGTGCCAGCAGTTCCGCTGGCCACGAGCAGTACTTC. The encoded protein is CASSSAGHEQYF.

V gene TRBV5-5 combines with J gene TRBJ2-2, with 7 bases fitting TRBD1. J was trimmed by 8 bases and V by 2 bases; bases with no gene match: 15. Germline lookup yields CDR1 SGHKS and CDR2 YYEKEE (reference sequence). The length of the CDR3 is 17 residues. For the CDR3, the DNA is TGTGCCAGCAGCTTCGTCCCAAACAGGGGTTCGCCGGGGGAGCTGTTTTTT. Residues: CASSFVPNRGSPGELFF.

The chain combines TRBV7-9 with TRBJ2-3; D possibly corresponds to TRBD1 (5 bases). Germline-derived CDR1 and CDR2 are SEHNR and FQNEAQ (reference sequence). The CDR3 runs to 17 residues. V was trimmed by 5 bases and J by 0 bases, leaving 18 bases between them. The CDR3 DNA reads as TGTGCCAGCAGCCAAGGGGAAGGCGTCTTTAGCACAGATACGCAGTATTTT. The encoded protein is CASSQGEGVFSTDTQYF.

The chain is built from TRBV19 and TRBJ2-1; perhaps TRBD1 as D (6 bases). V lost 3 bases and J lost 4, with 13 bases in between. CDR1 is LNHDA and CDR2 is SQIVND in the germline V gene (reference sequence). The CDR3 spans 15 residues. The CDR3 bases are TGTGCCAGTAGTATCTCCACAGGGATTTACAATGAGCAGTTCTTC. This encodes CASSISTGIYNEQFF.

The chain links TRBV13 to TRBJ1-1; weak D call: TRBD1 (6 bases). Trimming removed 2 bases from V and 5 bases from J, with 12 bases in between. The CDR3 spans 14 residues. From germline, CDR1 is PRHDT and CDR2 FYEKMQ (reference sequence). DNA of the CDR3: TGTGCCAGCAGCTTATTAGTCAGGGGAACTGAAGCTTTCTTT. It yields the protein CASSLLVRGTEAFF.

V gene TRBV30 combines with J gene TRBJ2-1; 9 bases align to TRBD2. Germline trimming cut 0 bases from V and 11 bases from J; bases unmatched to any gene: 17. This CDR3 contains 17 residues. The germline gives CDR1 GTSNPN, CDR2 SVGIG (reference sequence). This CDR3 reads CAWSVPGLALSAGKQFF. Here the CDR3 DNA reads TGTGCCTGGAGTGTCCCAGGACTAGCGCTGTCCGCTGGGAAGCAGTTCTTC.

This clone was seen once. The DNA for the CDR3 is TGTGCCAGCAGCTACGACGGGGTCTCTGAAGCTTTCTTT. It yields the protein CASSYDGVSEAFF. V usage is TRBV11-2 and J usage is TRBJ1-1; D remains unclear. CDR3 size: 13 residues. CDR1 is SGHAT, CDR2 FQNNGV, per germline. The ends were cut back, 4 bases at V and 6 bases at J, with 12 bases in the middle.

The rearrangement links TRBV10-3 to TRBJ2-3; 10 positions match TRBD1. The J segment lost 3 bases and the V segment lost 6 bases, leaving 6 bases of the junction unmatched. This CDR3 is 15 amino acids long. The germline V gene encodes CDR1 ENHRY and CDR2 SYGVKD. This CDR3 is CAISWDRGRTDTQYF. CDR3 nucleotide sequence: TGTGCCATCAGCTGGGACAGGGGAAGAACAGATACGCAGTATTTT.

This chain joins TRBV6-2 or TRBV6-3 and TRBJ2-2; 12 positions match TRBD2. CDR3 length: 17 residues. CDR1 and CDR2 from the germline V gene are MNHEY and SVGEGT. J lost 4 bases, V lost 6 bases, and 9 bases had no gene match. The DNA for the CDR3 is TGTGCCAGCAGCCCTAGCGGGGGGGTTACGCGCACCGGGGAGCTGTTTTTT. Its translation is CASSPSGGVTRTGELFF.

The V call is TRBV6-4, the J call TRBJ2-7; 7 bases are a match to TRBD2. This CDR3 contains 16 residues. V lost 2 bases to trimming and J lost 0 bases; unmatched junction nucleotides: 7. CDR1 MRHNA and CDR2 SNTAGT come from the germline V gene. In nucleotides, the CDR3 is TGTGCCAGCAGTGACCCCTCTAGCGGTTTCTCCTACGAGCAGTACTTC. Amino acid sequence: CASSDPSSGFSYEQYF.

In its sample, this clone was seen once. CDR3 DNA sequence: TGTGCCAGCAGTTATTTTGGCGGGGGACAAGAGACCCAGTACTTC. It encodes CASSYFGGGQETQYF. V and J are TRBV6-5 and TRBJ2-5; 7 nucleotides agree with TRBD2. CDR1 MNHEY and CDR2 SVGAGI come from the germline V gene. The V segment lost 3 bases and the J segment 2 bases; nucleotides outside the gene matches: 6. There are 15 residues in the CDR3.

In this sample, this clone turned up a few times. The rearrangement links TRBV7-6 to TRBJ1-3, with D possibly TRBD1 on 6 matching bases. There are 16 residues in the CDR3. Trimming cost V 5 bases and J 0 bases, with 14 bases left between them. Per the germline V gene, CDR1 is SGHVS and CDR2 is FNYEAQ. DNA of the CDR3: TGTGCCAGCAGCCCTCGGGACAAAAACTCTGGAAACACCATATATTTT. As protein: CASSPRDKNSGNTIYF.

The CDR3 loop reads CASSVVPEGQTEAFF. The CDR3 region has the DNA TGTGCCAGCAGCGTAGTTCCTGAGGGTCAAACTGAAGCTTTCTTT. The chain has TRBV9 and TRBJ1-1; D uncertain. This CDR3 has 15 residues. The germline CDR1 and CDR2 sequences are SGDLS and YYNGEE. V was pared by 0 bases and J by 5 bases, with 14 bases between.

The chain joins TRBV3-1 (or the pseudogene TRBV3-2) to TRBJ2-3; the D is unclear. Germline loops: CDR1 LGHDT, CDR2 YNNKEL (reference sequence). The CDR3 runs to 16 residues. Trimming removed 2 bases at V and 5 bases at J, with 17 bases between. CDR3 protein: CASSQIGTTAGDTQYF. CDR3 sequence (DNA): TGTGCCAGCAGCCAAATTGGTACAACAGCTGGAGATACGCAGTATTTT.

The V gene is TRBV3-1 (or the pseudogene TRBV3-2), the J gene TRBJ1-2, with TRBD1 matching 10 bases. The CDR3 runs 14 residues. J was trimmed by 1 base and V by 4 bases; bases with no gene match: 0. The germline V gene has CDR1 LGHDT and CDR2 YNNKEL (reference sequence). CDR3 loop: CASSRTGGNYGYTF. In DNA form, the CDR3 reads TGTGCCAGCAGCCGGACAGGGGGTAACTATGGCTACACCTTC.

The chain links TRBV27 to TRBJ1-6; a weak D match, TRBD1 (5 bases). The V and J ends lost 7 bases and 0 bases respectively, with 16 bases between them. The CDR3 extends over 17 amino acids. From germline, CDR1 is MNHEY and CDR2 SMNVEV (reference sequence). The CDR3 sequence is CASTPGSLFSYNSPLHF. In DNA form, the CDR3 reads TGTGCCAGCACCCCAGGGTCGTTATTCTCCTATAATTCACCCCTCCACTTT.

The V gene is TRBV25-1, the J gene TRBJ2-2, with 8 nucleotides matching TRBD2. J lost 4 bases, V lost 5 bases, and 6 bases had no gene match. The CDR3 length is 15 residues. Per germline, CDR1 MGHDK and CDR2 SYGVNS. The CDR3 spells CASSFGGAVTGELFF. CDR3 sequence (DNA): TGTGCCAGCAGTTTCGGGGGGGCAGTCACCGGGGAGCTGTTTTTT.